A single sample is the source of the 26 T cell receptor beta chains below, sequenced in a study of blood T cell repertoires in COVID-19. Only in-frame clones appear in the TCRdb table, and some are missing; sequencing was by immunoSEQ multiplex PCR. This table has around 30,000 clones, under 80% appearing once. Sequencing was carried out using peripheral blood. All receptors come from a woman aged 70-85 years with active or convalescent COVID-19.

CDR3 DNA: TGCGCCAGCTCAACCTTATTCGGGAATGGAAACACCATATATTTT. Translation gives CASSTLFGNGNTIYF. The chain is built from TRBV5-1 and TRBJ1-3; no reliable D call. Per the germline V gene, CDR1 is SGHRS and CDR2 is YFSETQ. V shed 7 bases and J shed 3 bases, with 17 bases lying between them. The CDR3 extends over 15 amino acids.

This rearrangement joins TRBV5-6 to TRBJ1-6; 7 nucleotides align to TRBD1. Germline CDR1 and CDR2: SGHDT and YYEEEE. CDR3 size: 16 residues. V lost 2 bases to trimming and J lost 4 bases; unmatched junction nucleotides: 6. The CDR3: CASSFRSQGYNSPLHF. The CDR3 DNA sequence: TGTGCCAGCAGCTTTCGGTCACAGGGGTATAATTCACCCCTCCACTTT.

This clone was picked up one time. The V gene is TRBV24-1, the J gene TRBJ2-3; maybe TRBD1 (8 bases). Germline CDR1 reads KGHDR; CDR2 reads SFDVKD. CDR3 length: 19 residues. Trimming removed 4 bases at V and 1 base at J, with 23 bases between. CDR3 protein: CATSDPGQGGGRGTDTQYF. DNA of the CDR3: TGTGCCACCAGTGACCCCGGACAGGGAGGGGGGAGGGGCACAGATACGCAGTATTTT.

The table lists this clone with a few counts. The chain carries TRBV19 and TRBJ1-3, with D tentatively TRBD1 (6 bases). V was trimmed by 3 bases and J by 2 bases, leaving 17 bases between them. The CDR3 consists of 17 residues. Per germline, CDR1 LNHDA and CDR2 SQIVND (reference sequence). Here the CDR3 DNA reads TGTGCCAGTAGTATCAGGAGAACAGGGCAACCTGGAAACACCATATATTTT. Residues: CASSIRRTGQPGNTIYF.

The chain joins TRBV4-3 to TRBJ1-6; D is unclear. Germline V gives CDR1 LGHNA, CDR2 YSLEER. This CDR3 has 15 amino acids. V gave up 3 bases and J gave up 0 bases, with 6 bases separating them. The CDR3 nucleotides read TGCGCCAGCAGCCAGGGGAGCTCCTATAATTCACCCCTCCACTTT. Translating it yields CASSQGSSYNSPLHF.

The chain uses TRBV14 and TRBJ1-4, with D possibly TRBD1 on 6 matching bases. V was cut by 3 bases and J by 0 bases, with 11 bases left in between. The CDR3 contains 16 residues. Looked up from germline, CDR1 is SGHDN and CDR2 is FVKESK. CDR3 DNA: TGTGCCAGCAGCCATCTAAAGGGGGCAACTAATGAAAAACTGTTTTTT. Its translation is CASSHLKGATNEKLFF.

This rearrangement joins TRBV3-1 (or the pseudogene TRBV3-2) to TRBJ2-7; tentatively, D is TRBD2 (5 bases). Per the germline V gene, CDR1 is LGHDT and CDR2 is YNNKEL (reference sequence). CDR3 length equals 15 residues. Trimming stripped 1 base from V and 6 bases from J, with 16 bases between. The CDR3 spells CASSQGGIQSREQYF. The DNA of the CDR3 is TGTGCCAGCAGCCAAGGAGGGATCCAGAGTCGCGAGCAGTACTTC.

This chain links TRBV27 with TRBJ2-3; D is perhaps TRBD1 (6 bases). With 2 bases removed from V and 6 bases from J, the gap between germline ends came to 15 bases. The CDR3 extends over 15 amino acids. CDR1 MNHEY and CDR2 SMNVEV come from the germline V gene (reference sequence). The CDR3 protein is CASSLPNRVGDTQYF. As DNA, the CDR3 is TGTGCCAGCAGTTTACCGAACAGGGTCGGGGATACGCAGTATTTT.

This clone occurred once. V usage is TRBV11-3 and J usage is TRBJ2-3, with TRBD1 identical over 7 bases. Germline-derived CDR1 and CDR2 are SGHNT and YENEEA. The CDR3 is 14 amino acids. J lost 2 bases, V lost 5 bases, and 4 bases had no gene match. CDR3 DNA: TGTGCCAGCAGCCGAGGACAGGACACAGATACGCAGTATTTT. It translates to CASSRGQDTDTQYF.

This clone was observed a handful of times. The gene calls are TRBV5-1 and TRBJ2-7; D is unresolved. CDR1 and CDR2 (germline): SGHRS, YFSETQ. The CDR3 loop spans 17 amino acids. V lost 0 bases to trimming and J lost 0 bases, with 16 bases between them. This CDR3 reads CASSLDPGSSASYEQYF. CDR3 nucleotide sequence: TGCGCCAGCAGCTTGGACCCAGGTTCATCGGCCTCCTACGAGCAGTACTTC.

This clone appeared a single time. The V and J genes are TRBV6-5 and TRBJ2-7, with TRBD1 matching over 10 bases. The germline gives CDR1 MNHEY, CDR2 SVGAGI. V gave up 4 bases and J gave up 2 bases; unmatched junction bases: 5. The CDR3 is made up of 15 amino acids. The CDR3 DNA is TGTGCCAGCAGTTCACCGGGACAGGGGACCTACGAGCAGTACTTC. This encodes CASSSPGQGTYEQYF.

This clone has more than one count but fewer than ten. This chain uses TRBV13 with TRBJ1-1; D not certain. The V end was cut by 0 bases, the J end by 4 bases, with 6 bases between. Germline V gene lookup returns CDR1 PRHDT and CDR2 FYEKMQ (reference sequence). This CDR3 has 13 residues. CDR3 sequence: CASSLGVSTEAFF. The CDR3 DNA reads TGTGCCAGCAGCTTAGGGGTGAGCACTGAAGCTTTCTTT.

V and J are TRBV19 and TRBJ2-1; TRBD2 matches at 7 bases. Germline V gene sequence: CDR1 LNHDA, CDR2 SQIVND (reference sequence). The junction had 3 bases not matched to a gene; V was cut back by 3 bases and J by 4 bases. The CDR3 covers 14 residues. DNA for the CDR3: TGTGCCAGTAGTATGCGGGAGAAATACAATGAGCAGTTCTTC. Protein sequence: CASSMREKYNEQFF.

The chain has TRBV7-2 and TRBJ1-6; 7 bases are a match to TRBD1. The V segment lost 3 bases and the J segment 8 bases; nucleotides outside the gene matches: 4. Germline lookup yields CDR1 SGHTA and CDR2 FQGNSA. The CDR3 runs to 14 residues. CDR3 sequence reads: CASSFGQVDSPLHF. For the CDR3, the DNA is TGTGCCAGCAGCTTCGGACAGGTAGATTCACCCCTCCACTTT.

Only a few counts were recorded for this clone. Other DNA sequences from this sample encode an identical CDR3 as well. The chain uses TRBV5-1 and TRBJ1-1; TRBD1 is a possible D gene (6 bases). CDR1 and CDR2 (germline): SGHRS, YFSETQ. The CDR3 contains 13 residues. V gave up 3 bases and J gave up 3 bases, with 9 bases separating them. CDR3 nucleotides: TGCGCCAGCAGCTACCGACAGGACACTGAAGCTTTCTTT. Translation: CASSYRQDTEAFF.

The chain is built from TRBV6-5 and TRBJ1-1, with D tentatively TRBD1 (6 bases). The CDR3 is 12 residues long. From germline, CDR1 is MNHEY and CDR2 SVGAGI. Trimming pared 10 bases from V and 3 bases from J, leaving 12 bases between. The CDR3 DNA reads TGTGCCACATCTCAGGGGTACACTGAAGCTTTCTTT. Translating gives CATSQGYTEAFF.

The gene calls are TRBV18 and TRBJ1-4; 9 bases line up with TRBD1. The CDR3 is made up of 17 amino acids. J was trimmed by 8 bases and V by 5 bases; bases with no gene match: 15. Germline CDR1 KGHSH, CDR2 LQKENI. This chain's CDR3 is CASSKPGHGTGHEKLFF. The DNA for the CDR3 is TGTGCCAGCTCAAAACCTGGACACGGGACAGGGCACGAAAAACTGTTTTTT.

Here the CDR3 reads CASSYLPLNYGYTF. The CDR3, as DNA: TGTGCCAGCAGTTATCTCCCCTTAAACTATGGCTACACCTTC. This chain joins TRBV6-2 or TRBV6-3 and TRBJ1-2; D is undetermined. The germline V and J ends were trimmed by 3 bases and 2 bases, with 10 bases remaining between them. Germline V gene data show CDR1 as MNHEY and CDR2 as SVGEGT. The CDR3 sequence is 14 residues long.

J is TRBJ2-1 and V is TRBV5-1; 8 bases map to TRBD2. Per germline, CDR1 SGHRS and CDR2 YFSETQ. The ends lost 4 bases at V and 4 bases at J; junction bases unmatched: 10. There are 16 residues in the CDR3. In DNA, the CDR3 is TGCGCCAGCAGCCCTCGGGGACTAGACACATACAATGAGCAGTTCTTC. Residues: CASSPRGLDTYNEQFF. Full variable domain (remainder filled in from reference TRBV5-1 and TRBJ2-1): KAGVTQTPRYLIKTRGQQVTLSCSPISGHRSVSWYQQTPGQGLQFLFEYFSETQRNKGNFPGRFSGRQFSNSRSEMNVSTLELGDSALYLCASSPRGLDTYNEQFFGPGTRLTVL.

This clone occurred a few times. This rearrangement joins TRBV12-3 or TRBV12-4 to TRBJ2-7; 7 positions match TRBD1. This CDR3 has 13 residues. The trim removed 5 bases at V and 4 bases at J, leaving 5 bases unmatched. The DNA of the CDR3 is TGTGCCAGCAGTCTACAACAGGGGTACGAGCAGTACTTC. Its protein is CASSLQQGYEQYF.

V usage is TRBV19 and J usage is TRBJ1-1, with a weak D call TRBD1 (6 bases). There are 15 residues in the CDR3. Germline CDR1 and CDR2: LNHDA and SQIVND (reference sequence). V lost 6 bases and J 1 base, leaving 15 bases between the germline ends. In DNA form, the CDR3 reads TGTGCCAGTAGCGTACAGGGAATAGCGAACACTGAAGCTTTCTTT. Protein product: CASSVQGIANTEAFF.

The chain links TRBV5-1 to TRBJ2-2, with 12 bases identical to TRBD2. Germline V gives CDR1 SGHRS, CDR2 YFSETQ. The CDR3 has 16 residues. V trimming: 1 base; J trimming: 6 bases; junction bases outside the gene matches: 4. CDR3 bases: TGCGCCAGCAGCTTGACTAGCGGGAGGTTTTCCGGGGAGCTGTTTTTT. Translating it yields CASSLTSGRFSGELFF.

V and J are TRBV2 and TRBJ2-5, with 9 nucleotides matching TRBD2. Trimming removed 2 bases from V and 2 bases from J; junction bases left unmatched: 6. Germline CDR1 and CDR2: SNHLY and FYNNEI. The CDR3 loop spans 16 amino acids. CDR3: CASSESSGKLQETQYF. In DNA, the CDR3 is TGTGCCAGCAGTGAATCTAGCGGGAAACTACAAGAGACCCAGTACTTC.

V gene TRBV28 combines with J gene TRBJ2-3, with a tentative D call TRBD2 (7 bases). The V end lost 8 bases, the J end lost 2 bases, and 17 bases lay between the germline ends. Germline CDR1 and CDR2: MDHEN and SYDVKM. There are 15 residues in the CDR3. The CDR3 DNA follows: TGTGCCAGCGGGGACACTAGCGATCCCACAGATACGCAGTATTTT. It yields the protein CASGDTSDPTDTQYF.

The chain links TRBV6-5 to TRBJ1-1, with D perhaps matching TRBD1 (6 bases). This CDR3 comprises 15 residues. V was cut by 0 bases and J by 3 bases, with 11 bases left in between. Germline CDR1 is MNHEY and CDR2 is SVGAGI. The CDR3 nucleotides are TGTGCCAGCAGTTACTCGGGGGCGCGGGACACTGAAGCTTTCTTT. It codes for CASSYSGARDTEAFF.

The rearrangement joins TRBV7-2 to TRBJ2-1, with 8 bases identical to TRBD2. Germline V lookup: CDR1 SGHTA, CDR2 FQGNSA. The CDR3 has 14 residues. The V and J ends lost 5 bases and 6 bases, in that order; junction bases with no gene match: 6. CDR3 DNA: TGTGCCAGCAGCGCTAGGACTAGCCGCAATGAGCAGTTCTTC. Its translation: CASSARTSRNEQFF.